This TCR beta chain was observed in a study of blood T cell repertoires in COVID-19. On the study more broadly: Samples of COVID-19 (acute and convalescent) were obtained from the United States, Italy and Spain.

The CDR3 contains 15 residues. V lost 3 bases, J lost 3 bases, and 6 bases stayed unmatched. Germline CDR1 reads KGHSH; CDR2 reads LQKENI. Each recovered donor of Cohort 3 presented with two negative PCRs, clearance, or symptom resolution. Original methodology: How many nucleated cells were present was estimated from reference gene primer amplification. Method: immunoSEQ multiplex PCR; TCRdb's copy keeps in-frame clones and lacks some. V, J and clone size are taken as reported in that table, and D and trimming were inferred from the DNA itself. The data hold 250,000 to 350,000 clones, with about 87% observed a single time.

V and J are TRBV18 and TRBJ1-1, with 8 bases fitting TRBD1. Sequenced: PBMCs or T cells enriched from blood (not recorded which). The TCR sequence derives from a woman aged 18-29 years who had recovered from COVID-19. The CDR3 DNA is TGTGCCAGCTCACCGAGACAGGGGATGGACACTGAAGCTTTCTTT. This encodes CASSPRQGMDTEAFF.